One sample yielded the 5 T cell receptor beta chains listed below, sequenced in a study of T cells in Graves' hyperthyroidism and ophthalmopathy (dated by TCRdb to the late 2010s). The library was produced with multiplex PCR. Sequencing relied on an Illumina HiSeq 2000. TCR beta CDR3 regions were amplified from RNA transcripts. The TCR CDR3 was subjected to a first round of RT-PCR using the HTBI primer set and the Qiagen OneStep RT-PCR kit. TCRdb passed the public sequencing reads through fastp at Q25 and MiXCR, retaining productive beta sequences. Rows are combined by CDR3 protein, so each entry shows the most common genes and DNA. The sample table records 500,000 to 750,000 distinct CDR3 sequences; about 15% of these occur just once. The top ten constitute approximately 7.4% of the sample. The sequencing input was blood. These receptors originate from a woman aged 25 to 45 with Graves' hyperthyroidism.

There are many counts of this clonotype. V is TRBV7-2 and J is TRBJ2-7; D tentatively reads TRBD1 or TRBD2 (5 bases each). Deletions cut 5 bases from V and 0 bases from J, with 14 bases between. The CDR3 runs to 15 residues. From germline, CDR1 is SGHTA and CDR2 FQGNSA. In DNA form, the CDR3 reads TGTGCCAGCAGCCCCGGCCCAGGGAGCTCCTACGAGCAGTACTTC. Its translation is CASSPGPGSSYEQYF.

The chain links TRBV12-3 or TRBV12-4 to TRBJ2-7, with 9 positions matching TRBD1. This CDR3 region has 14 residues. Losses at the gene ends were 7 bases for V and 4 bases for J; bases not matched to a gene: 8. CDR3 sequence reads: CASTPTGGTYEQYF. CDR3 coding DNA: TGTGCCAGCACCCCGACAGGGGGTACGTACGAGCAGTACTTC.

This clonotype was seen at least ten times. DNA for the CDR3: TGTGCCAGCAGTTCCGAGGGGACTAGCGGTTCCGATGAGCAGTTCTTC. This gives the protein CASSSEGTSGSDEQFF. This chain links TRBV27 with TRBJ2-1, with 11 bases matching TRBD2. V shed 4 bases and J 8 bases; nucleotides not matched to a gene: 10. The CDR3 is made up of 16 amino acids. Germline values: CDR1 MNHEY, CDR2 SMNVEV (reference sequence).

This clonotype has ten or more counts. V and J are TRBV12-3 or TRBV12-4 and TRBJ2-1, with TRBD1 matching over 10 bases. This CDR3 is built from 17 residues. V lost 4 bases and J lost 9; bases outside the gene matches: 15. In DNA form, the CDR3 reads TGTGCCAGCAGTTCCGGGACAGGGGATTGGGGAAGGGTTGAGCAGTTCTTC. Translated: CASSSGTGDWGRVEQFF.

The table lists this clonotype with many counts. The rearrangement links TRBV20-1 to TRBJ2-3, with 12 bases fitting TRBD2. After removal of 3 bases from V and 6 bases from J, the junction contained 13 bases not matched to a gene. CDR1 is DFQATT and CDR2 is SNEGSKA in the germline V gene (reference sequence). The CDR3 extends over 17 amino acids. For the CDR3, the DNA is TGCAGTGCTAGGTACCCACTAGCGGGAGGCGTTAGCGATACGCAGTATTTT. Encoded protein: CSARYPLAGGVSDTQYF.